This T cell receptor beta chain derives from a study of cytomegalovirus exposure and HLA in healthy donors. The PCR contained 60 Vbeta and 13 Jbeta primers. Data came from immunoSEQ multiplex PCR; TCRdb stores just in-frame clones and leaves some out. Altogether approximately 150,000 clones are present, roughly 70% being singletons, with the ten largest covering more than 2.5%. Findings and caveats of the study: The records held CMV serostatus as the only immune exposure information. Researchers catalogued about 160 TCR beta chains as cytomegalovirus-associated.

As concerns this clone: Its cognate antigen is unknown.

The TCR sequence derives from a woman aged 25 to 39 in good health and CMV-seronegative. Sequencing was performed on PBMCs.

CDR3 residues: CASSPRAGANVLTF. The CDR3 DNA sequence: TGTGCCAGCAGCCCGAGAGCGGGGGCCAACGTCCTGACTTTC. V and J are TRBV7-7 and TRBJ2-6; D call uncertain. Germline CDR1 and CDR2: SSHAT and FNYEAQ (reference sequence). The CDR3 runs 14 residues. V was pared by 5 bases and J by 4 bases, with 9 bases between.